These 19 T cell receptor beta chains share one sample of origin, sequenced in a study of CD8 T cells in ankylosing spondylitis (dated by TCRdb to about 2017). Libraries were made using 5' RACE. The instrument given in TCRdb is Illumina HiSeq 2500. The public reads were run again by TCRdb, first through fastp at Q25 and then through MiXCR, and only productive beta chains were kept. Identical CDR3 proteins give one entry, which carries the most common genes and DNA. The sample profile shows about 130,000 distinct CDR3 sequences; 7.3% of them were found once. Clones ranked in the top ten supply under 15% of the sample. The sequencing sample was made of blood, either unsorted or a sorted T cell fraction (not recorded which). The receptor source for this set is a female donor with ankylosing spondylitis or in good health (not recorded which).

This clonotype has just a few counts. The V call is TRBV5-4, the J call TRBJ1-4; D is possibly TRBD1 (6 bases). Germline V gene data show CDR1 as SGHNT and CDR2 as YYREEE (reference sequence). V was cut by 1 base and J by 8 bases, with 15 bases left in between. The CDR3 has 15 amino acids. CDR3 coding DNA: TGTGCCAGCAGCTTGCGTCAGGACAGAGGGGAAAAACTGTTTTTT. This translates into CASSLRQDRGEKLFF.

This clonotype was found many times. The chain carries TRBV20-1 and TRBJ2-7; D unclear. The V gene lost 7 bases and the J gene lost 6 bases, with 13 bases spanning the gap. The CDR3 runs 11 residues. Germline V gene data show CDR1 as DFQATT and CDR2 as SNEGSKA (reference sequence). CDR3 nucleotides: TGCAGTGGGATAGGGTTCGTCGAGCAGTACTTC. It specifies CSGIGFVEQYF.

This clonotype has a count of ten or more. The chain carries TRBV5-1 and TRBJ2-1; tentatively, D is TRBD2 (7 bases). V was clipped by 4 bases and J by 5 bases, with 19 bases between them. The CDR3 loop spans 16 amino acids. Per the germline V gene, CDR1 is SGHRS and CDR2 is YFSETQ. CDR3 sequence: CASSVISGGYNNEQFF. Here the CDR3 DNA reads TGCGCCAGCAGCGTGATTTCGGGGGGCTACAACAATGAGCAGTTCTTC.

This clonotype has at least ten counts. This chain joins TRBV15 and TRBJ1-2, with 9 bases that match TRBD1. Germline-derived CDR1 and CDR2 are LNHNV and YYDKDF (reference sequence). The length of the CDR3 is 14 residues. The V segment lost 4 bases and the J segment 5 bases; nucleotides outside the gene matches: 5. CDR3 amino acids: CATSNPGQGYGYTF. The CDR3 coding sequence is TGTGCCACCAGCAACCCGGGACAGGGATATGGCTACACCTTC.

Ten or more counts support this clonotype. The chain couples TRBV7-8 to TRBJ1-1; 8 bases line up with TRBD1. The germline gives CDR1 SGHVS, CDR2 FQNEAQ. This CDR3 has 16 residues. With 2 bases clipped from V and 3 bases from J, the junction kept 8 bases outside the gene matches. CDR3 in amino acids: CASSLRVRGLDTEAFF. The DNA for the CDR3 is TGTGCCAGCAGCTTAAGGGTCAGGGGGCTTGACACTGAAGCTTTCTTT.

This clonotype has a count of ten or more. The CDR3 DNA reads TGTGCCAGCAGCTTCGACAGGGGATACACTGAAGCTTTCTTT. It encodes CASSFDRGYTEAFF. The V call is TRBV7-9, the J call TRBJ1-1; TRBD1 aligns across 8 bases. Looked up from germline, CDR1 is SEHNR and CDR2 is FQNEAQ (reference sequence). This CDR3 region has 14 residues. V gave up 3 bases and J gave up 3 bases; unmatched junction bases: 3.

This clonotype was counted at least ten times. CDR3 sequence reads: CSATSGTSGDNEQFF. CDR3 DNA sequence: TGCAGTGCCACGTCCGGGACTAGCGGGGACAATGAGCAGTTCTTC. The chain links TRBV20-1 to TRBJ2-1; 13 bases fit TRBD2. CDR3 length: 15 residues. With V trimmed by 6 bases and J by 5 bases, 7 bases remained unmatched. Germline-derived CDR1 and CDR2 are DFQATT and SNEGSKA (reference sequence).

A word on this clonotype: A read error may explain this, as a much larger clone is one base away. No conserved phenylalanine or tryptophan is present at the end of the CDR3, so a read error is the likely explanation. The chain is built from TRBV18 and TRBJ2-1, with TRBD1 identical over 8 bases. The J segment lost 9 bases and the V segment lost 4 bases, leaving 5 bases of the junction unmatched. The CDR3 has 13 amino acids. Germline V gene sequence: CDR1 KGHSH, CDR2 LQKENI. CDR3 coding DNA: TGTGCCAGCTCACAAGACAGGGGTGCTGAGCAGTTCCTC. It yields the protein CASSQDRGAEQFL.

This clonotype occurred many times. CDR3 sequence: CASTGQPDTTEAFF. CDR3 nucleotides: TGTGCCAGCACCGGACAGCCCGATACCACTGAAGCTTTCTTT. This chain links TRBV6-1 with TRBJ1-1, with D possibly being TRBD1 (6 bases). The CDR3 spans 14 residues. CDR1 and CDR2 (germline): MNHNS, SASEGT. The V gene lost 7 bases and the J gene lost 4 bases, with 16 bases spanning the gap.

This clonotype was found many times. V and J are TRBV14 and TRBJ1-1; D might be TRBD1 (5 bases). The CDR3 runs to 14 residues. Trimming shortened V by 4 bases and J by 3 bases, and 12 bases separated the two germline ends. Germline V gene lookup returns CDR1 SGHDN and CDR2 FVKESK. The CDR3 nucleotides read TGTGCCAGCAGCCCCCTCCCGGGGGACACTGAAGCTTTCTTT. This encodes CASSPLPGDTEAFF.

This clonotype occurred many times. The chain uses TRBV4-3 and TRBJ1-1, with D hard to call. In germline, CDR1 is LGHNA, CDR2 YSLEER. The V end was cut by 2 bases, the J end by 4 bases, with 11 bases between. This CDR3 has 14 residues. CDR3 amino acids: CASSQRLEGTEAFF. CDR3 sequence (DNA): TGCGCCAGCAGCCAAAGGCTTGAAGGCACTGAAGCTTTCTTT.

This chain connects TRBV5-1 to TRBJ1-2, with D possibly TRBD1 on 6 matching bases. The germline V gene has CDR1 SGHRS and CDR2 YFSETQ. CDR3 length equals 13 residues. V lost 4 bases to trimming and J lost 6 bases, with 13 bases between them. As DNA, the CDR3 is TGCGCCAGCAGCCACCGGGACATTGATGGCTACACCTTC. It is translated as CASSHRDIDGYTF.

Many counts were recorded for this clonotype. This chain uses TRBV7-9 with TRBJ1-6; D perhaps matches TRBD1 (5 bases). CDR3 length equals 16 residues. Germline V CDR1 and CDR2: SEHNR, FQNEAQ (reference sequence). Between the trimmed V and J ends, which lost 3 bases and 7 bases, there was a span of 16 bases. In DNA, the CDR3 is TGTGCCAGCAGCTTTAACATCCGGGACGTGAATTCACCCCTCCACTTT. Translated: CASSFNIRDVNSPLHF.

A note on this clonotype: A junction boundary mismatches the germline segment, possibly from a read error. The V gene is TRBV6-1, the J gene TRBJ1-1; 8 bases are a match to TRBD1. CDR1 and CDR2 from the germline V gene are MNHNS and SASEGT. There are 15 residues in the CDR3. The CDR3 loop reads CVSNTGGWANTEAFF. The CDR3 bases are TGTGTCAGCAATACAGGGGGGTGGGCGAACACTGAAGCTTTCTTT.

The sample holds many counts of this clonotype. The V gene is TRBV7-2, the J gene TRBJ1-2; 8 bases are shared with TRBD1. The CDR3 length is 15 residues. Germline V lookup: CDR1 SGHTA, CDR2 FQGNSA. J gave up 7 bases and V 1 base, and 8 bases lay outside the gene matches. Written as DNA, the CDR3 is TGTGCCAGCAGCTTAGGGGGGGCAGGGGGCCCTGGCTACACCTTC. It specifies CASSLGGAGGPGYTF.

The J gene is TRBJ1-2, the V gene TRBV12-3 or TRBV12-4, with TRBD1 as a possible D gene (5 bases). Trimming removed 5 bases at V and 5 bases at J, with 12 bases between. The CDR3 contains 13 residues. CDR3 region: CASSGARRYGYTF. The CDR3 coding sequence is TGTGCCAGCAGTGGGGCAAGACGATATGGCTACACCTTC.

This clonotype was found a few times. This chain links TRBV5-1 with TRBJ2-5; D unclear. V was clipped by 4 bases and J by 3 bases, with 19 bases between them. The CDR3 is 16 amino acids. Per germline, CDR1 SGHRS and CDR2 YFSETQ. CDR3 sequence (DNA): TGCGCCAGCAGCCCTACTTCGTCCCCACCCGAAGAGACCCAGTACTTC. Residues: CASSPTSSPPEETQYF. The variable domain in full, with the rest retrieved from reference TRBV5-1 and TRBJ2-5, is KAGVTQTPRYLIKTRGQQVTLSCSPISGHRSVSWYQQTPGQGLQFLFEYFSETQRNKGNFPGRFSGRQFSNSRSEMNVSTLELGDSALYLCASSPTSSPPEETQYFGPGTRLLVL.

The table lists this clonotype with many counts. The rearrangement uses TRBV4-2 and TRBJ1-4; 7 bases map to TRBD1. Germline loops: CDR1 LGHNA, CDR2 YNFKEQ. The CDR3 runs to 15 residues. The V and J ends lost 1 base and 6 bases, in that order; junction bases with no gene match: 5. The CDR3 DNA sequence: TGTGCCAGCAGCCAAGCAGGGGGGCAAGATGAAAAACTGTTTTTT. Translating gives CASSQAGGQDEKLFF.

This clonotype has at least ten counts. This chain links TRBV12-3 or TRBV12-4 with TRBJ2-2; no clear D gene. V was cut by 1 base and J by 6 bases, with 6 bases left in between. The CDR3 is 13 residues long. The CDR3 DNA reads TGTGCCAGCAGTTTAGTATCATCCGGGGAGCTGTTTTTT. It specifies CASSLVSSGELFF.